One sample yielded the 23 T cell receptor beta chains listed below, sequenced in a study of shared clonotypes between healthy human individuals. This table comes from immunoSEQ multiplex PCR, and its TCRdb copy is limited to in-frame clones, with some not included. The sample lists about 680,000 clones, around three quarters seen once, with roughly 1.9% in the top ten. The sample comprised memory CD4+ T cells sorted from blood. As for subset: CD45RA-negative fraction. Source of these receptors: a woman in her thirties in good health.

DNA of the CDR3: TGTGCCAGCAGTTCGGTAGGGACAGGGTGGACCTACGAGCAGTACTTC. It codes for CASSSVGTGWTYEQYF. The rearrangement links TRBV27 to TRBJ2-7; TRBD1 matches 9 bases. Germline assignment: CDR1 MNHEY and CDR2 SMNVEV (reference sequence). This CDR3 contains 16 residues. The J segment lost 2 bases and the V segment lost 4 bases, leaving 9 bases of the junction unmatched.

For the CDR3, the DNA is TGTGCTAGTGCGCCGGGACAGGGGGTTTACAATGAGCAGTTCTTC. Translated, it gives CASAPGQGVYNEQFF. V is TRBV12-5 and J is TRBJ2-1, with 11 nucleotides matching TRBD1. CDR1 and CDR2 (germline): LGHNT, FRNRAP. This CDR3 is 15 amino acids long. The ends lost 7 bases at V and 4 bases at J; junction bases unmatched: 6.

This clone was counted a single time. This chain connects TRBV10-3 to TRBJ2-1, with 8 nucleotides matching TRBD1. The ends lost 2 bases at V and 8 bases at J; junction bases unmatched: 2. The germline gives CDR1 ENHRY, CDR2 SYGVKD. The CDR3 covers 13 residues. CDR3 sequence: CAISEAGGYEQFF. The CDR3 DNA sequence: TGTGCCATCAGTGAGGCAGGGGGCTATGAGCAGTTCTTC.

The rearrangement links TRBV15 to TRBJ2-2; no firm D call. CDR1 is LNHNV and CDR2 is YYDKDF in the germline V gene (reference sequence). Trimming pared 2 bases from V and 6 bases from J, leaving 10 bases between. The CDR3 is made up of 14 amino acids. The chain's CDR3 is CATSRLGLAGELFF. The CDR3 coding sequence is TGTGCCACCAGCAGACTCGGGTTGGCCGGGGAGCTGTTTTTT.

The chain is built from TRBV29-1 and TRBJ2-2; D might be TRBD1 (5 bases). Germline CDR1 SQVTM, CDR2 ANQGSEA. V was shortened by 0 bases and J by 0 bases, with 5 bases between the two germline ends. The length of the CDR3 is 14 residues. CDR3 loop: CSVEEQANTGELFF. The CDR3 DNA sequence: TGCAGCGTTGAAGAACAGGCGAACACCGGGGAGCTGTTTTTT.

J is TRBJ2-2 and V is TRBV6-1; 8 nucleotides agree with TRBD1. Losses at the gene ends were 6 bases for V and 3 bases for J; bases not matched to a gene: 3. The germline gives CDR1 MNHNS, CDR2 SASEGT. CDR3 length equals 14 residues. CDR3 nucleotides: TGTGCCAGCAGACAGGACAGGGACACCGGGGAGCTGTTTTTT. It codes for CASRQDRDTGELFF.

The DNA for the CDR3 is TGTGCCTGGAGCACCAGGGGACAAGAAGAGACCCAGTACTTC. This codes for CAWSTRGQEETQYF. The chain uses TRBV30 and TRBJ2-5; TRBD1 is a possible D gene (6 bases). This CDR3 is 14 amino acids long. With 3 bases removed from V and 3 bases from J, the gap between germline ends came to 14 bases. The germline V gene has CDR1 GTSNPN and CDR2 SVGIG (reference sequence).

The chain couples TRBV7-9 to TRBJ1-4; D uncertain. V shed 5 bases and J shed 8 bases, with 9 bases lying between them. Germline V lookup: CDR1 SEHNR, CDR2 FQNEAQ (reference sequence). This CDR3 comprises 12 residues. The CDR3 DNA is TGTGCCAGCAGCAATGGGGTGGAAAAACTGTTTTTT. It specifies CASSNGVEKLFF.

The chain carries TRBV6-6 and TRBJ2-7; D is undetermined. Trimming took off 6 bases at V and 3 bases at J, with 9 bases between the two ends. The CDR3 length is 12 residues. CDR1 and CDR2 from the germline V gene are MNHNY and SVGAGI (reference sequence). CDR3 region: CASSASSYEQYF. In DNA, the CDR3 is TGTGCCAGCAGCGCGAGCAGCTACGAGCAGTACTTC.

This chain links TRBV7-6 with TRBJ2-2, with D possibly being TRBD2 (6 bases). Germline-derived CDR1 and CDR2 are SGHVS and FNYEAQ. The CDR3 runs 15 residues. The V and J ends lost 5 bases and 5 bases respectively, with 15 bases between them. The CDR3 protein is CASSATGGSTGELFF. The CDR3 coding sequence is TGTGCCAGCAGCGCCACTGGAGGGAGTACCGGGGAGCTGTTTTTT. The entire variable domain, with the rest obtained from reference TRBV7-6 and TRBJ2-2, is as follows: GAGVSQSPRYKVTKRGQDVALRCDPISGHVSLYWYRQALGQGPEFLTYFNYEAQQDKSGLPNDRFSAERPEGSISTLTIQRTEQRDSAMYRCASSATGGSTGELFFGEGSRLTVL.

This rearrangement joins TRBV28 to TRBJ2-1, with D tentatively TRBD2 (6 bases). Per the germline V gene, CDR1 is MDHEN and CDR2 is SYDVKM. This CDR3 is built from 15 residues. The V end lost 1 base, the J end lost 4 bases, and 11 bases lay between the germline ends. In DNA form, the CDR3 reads TGTGCCAGCAGTTTATCTGCGGGAACTTACAATGAGCAGTTCTTC. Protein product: CASSLSAGTYNEQFF.

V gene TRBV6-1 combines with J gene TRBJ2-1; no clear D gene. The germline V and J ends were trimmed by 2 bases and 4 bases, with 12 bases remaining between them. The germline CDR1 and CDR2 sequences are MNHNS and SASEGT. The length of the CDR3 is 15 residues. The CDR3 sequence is CASSEMILAYNEQFF. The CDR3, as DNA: TGTGCCAGCAGTGAAATGATTCTGGCTTACAATGAGCAGTTCTTC.

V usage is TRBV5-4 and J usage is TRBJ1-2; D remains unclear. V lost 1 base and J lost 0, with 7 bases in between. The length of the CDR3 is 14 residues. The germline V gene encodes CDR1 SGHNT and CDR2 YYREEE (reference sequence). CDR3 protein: CASSLYSSNYGYTF. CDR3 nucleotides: TGTGCCAGCAGCTTGTACAGTTCTAACTATGGCTACACCTTC.

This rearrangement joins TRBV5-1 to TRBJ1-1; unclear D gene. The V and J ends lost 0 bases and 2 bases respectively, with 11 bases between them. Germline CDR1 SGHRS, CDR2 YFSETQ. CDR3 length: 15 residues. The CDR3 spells CASSLVQPANTEAFF. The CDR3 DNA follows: TGCGCCAGCAGCTTGGTACAGCCTGCTAACACTGAAGCTTTCTTT.

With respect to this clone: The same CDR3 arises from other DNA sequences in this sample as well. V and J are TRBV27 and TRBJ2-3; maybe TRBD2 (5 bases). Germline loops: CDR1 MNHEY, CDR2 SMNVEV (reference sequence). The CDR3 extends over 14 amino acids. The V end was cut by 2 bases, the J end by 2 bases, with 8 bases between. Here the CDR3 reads CASSLRRSTDTQYF. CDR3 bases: TGTGCCAGCAGTTTAAGGAGGTCCACAGATACGCAGTATTTT.

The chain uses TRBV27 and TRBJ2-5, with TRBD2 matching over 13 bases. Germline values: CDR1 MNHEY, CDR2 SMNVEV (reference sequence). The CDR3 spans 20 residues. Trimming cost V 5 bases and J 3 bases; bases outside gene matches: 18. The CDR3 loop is CASSPRTTSGRAEVEETQYF. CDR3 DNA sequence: TGTGCCAGCAGTCCAAGAACAACTAGCGGGAGGGCCGAGGTTGAAGAGACCCAGTACTTC.

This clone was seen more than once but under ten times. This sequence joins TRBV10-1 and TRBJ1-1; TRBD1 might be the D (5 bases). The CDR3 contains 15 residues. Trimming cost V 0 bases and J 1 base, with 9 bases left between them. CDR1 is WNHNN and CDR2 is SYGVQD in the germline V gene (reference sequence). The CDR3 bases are TGCGCCAGCAGTGAGTCCAGGGCTTCGAACACTGAAGCTTTCTTT. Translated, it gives CASSESRASNTEAFF.

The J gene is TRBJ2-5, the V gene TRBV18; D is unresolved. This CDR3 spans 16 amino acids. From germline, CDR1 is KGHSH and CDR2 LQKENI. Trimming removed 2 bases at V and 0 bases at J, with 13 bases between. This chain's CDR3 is CASSPVAATYQETQYF. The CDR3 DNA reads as TGTGCCAGCTCACCAGTGGCAGCGACCTACCAAGAGACCCAGTACTTC.

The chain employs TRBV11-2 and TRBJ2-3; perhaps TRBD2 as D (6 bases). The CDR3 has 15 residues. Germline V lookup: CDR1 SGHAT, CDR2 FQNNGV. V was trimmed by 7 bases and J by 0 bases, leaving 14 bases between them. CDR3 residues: CASTPGGRSTDTQYF. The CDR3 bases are TGTGCCAGCACCCCCGGGGGACGGAGCACAGATACGCAGTATTTT. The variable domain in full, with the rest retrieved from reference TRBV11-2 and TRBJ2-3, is EAGVAQSPRYKIIEKRQSVAFWCNPISGHATLYWYQQILGQGPKLLIQFQNNGVVDDSQLPKDRFSAERLKGVDSTLKIQPAKLEDSAVYLCASTPGGRSTDTQYFGPGTRLTVL.

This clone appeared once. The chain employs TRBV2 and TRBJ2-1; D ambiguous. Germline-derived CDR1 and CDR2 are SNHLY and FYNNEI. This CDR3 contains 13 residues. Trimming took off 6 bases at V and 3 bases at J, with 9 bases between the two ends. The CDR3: CASRGTSYNEQFF. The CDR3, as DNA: TGTGCCAGCAGGGGAACAAGCTACAATGAGCAGTTCTTC.

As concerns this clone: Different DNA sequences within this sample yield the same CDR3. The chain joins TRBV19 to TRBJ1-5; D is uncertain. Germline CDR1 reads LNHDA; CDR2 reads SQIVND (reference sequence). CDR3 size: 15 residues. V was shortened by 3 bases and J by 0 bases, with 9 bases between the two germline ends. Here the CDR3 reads CASSIGVYSNQPQHF. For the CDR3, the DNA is TGTGCCAGTAGTATCGGGGTCTATAGCAATCAGCCCCAGCATTTT.

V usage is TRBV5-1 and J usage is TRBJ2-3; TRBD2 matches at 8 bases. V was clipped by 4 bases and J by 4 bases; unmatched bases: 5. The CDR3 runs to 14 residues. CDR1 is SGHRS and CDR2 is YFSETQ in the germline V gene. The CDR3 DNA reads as TGCGCCAGCAGCGGCGGGAGGACCGCAGATACGCAGTATTTT. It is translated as CASSGGRTADTQYF.

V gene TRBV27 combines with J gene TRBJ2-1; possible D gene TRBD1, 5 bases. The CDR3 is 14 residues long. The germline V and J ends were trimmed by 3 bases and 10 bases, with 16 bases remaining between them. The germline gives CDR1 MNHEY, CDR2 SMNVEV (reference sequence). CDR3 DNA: TGTGCCAGCAGTTTTGCAGGGTTAACCAGAGAGCAGTTCTTC. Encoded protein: CASSFAGLTREQFF.